A selection of T cell receptor beta chains follows, all from one sample in a study of CD8 T cells in Susac syndrome. A single record per CDR3 protein comes from TCRdb applying MiXCR to the immunoSEQ multiplex PCR reads. The table records 150,000 to 200,000 distinct CDR3 sequences, around 90% of them present only once. Source material: CD4+ T cells from PBMCs. All receptors derive from a human donor in good health. Both conserved end residues are part of each CDR3. A D gene is named only where the DNA matches it firmly. The size of a clone is reported for some rows only, either as once, few or many, or as a class for expanded clones.

size: .
J: TRBJ2-3
V: TRBV5-1
D: .
CDR3: CASSFRQITDTQYF
DNA: TGCGCCAGCAGCTTTAGACAGATCACAGATACGCAGTATTTT

size: .
J: TRBJ2-7
V: TRBV5-4
D: TRBD1
CDR3: CASSSRTGAVDEQYF
DNA: TGTGCCAGCAGCTCCCGGACAGGGGCGGTGGACGAGCAGTACTTC

size: .
J: TRBJ2-7
V: TRBV29-1
D: .
CDR3: CSVEAPSRNSYEQYF
DNA: TGCAGCGTGGAAGCGCCTAGTAGAAATAGCTACGAGCAGTACTTC

size: .
J: TRBJ2-1
V: TRBV7-2
D: TRBD1
CDR3: CASSLWTGEYNEQFF
DNA: TGTGCCAGCAGCTTATGGACAGGGGAATACAATGAGCAGTTCTTC

size: .
J: TRBJ2-7
V: TRBV29-1
D: .
CDR3: CSVDPPETYEQYF
DNA: TGCAGCGTTGACCCCCCAGAGACCTACGAGCAGTACTTC

size: .
J: TRBJ2-1
V: TRBV18
D: .
CDR3: CASSSDGSAYNEQFF
DNA: TGTGCCAGCTCATCGGACGGCAGCGCCTACAATGAGCAGTTCTTC

size: .
J: TRBJ2-7
V: TRBV5-1
D: TRBD1
CDR3: CASSESPGTGVYEQYF
DNA: TGCGCCAGCAGCGAAAGTCCCGGGACAGGGGTATACGAGCAGTACTTC

size: .
J: TRBJ2-2
V: TRBV29-1
D: .
CDR3: CSVELGTGELFF
DNA: TGCAGCGTTGAGTTGGGGACCGGGGAGCTGTTTTTT

size: .
J: TRBJ1-1
V: TRBV4-2
D: TRBD1
CDR3: CASSQDWGGQHMNTEAFF
DNA: TGTGCCAGCAGCCAAGATTGGGGGGGACAGCACATGAACACTGAAGCTTTCTTT

size: .
J: TRBJ1-4
V: TRBV4-2
D: .
CDR3: CASSLKEGSNEKLFF
DNA: TGTGCCAGCAGCCTGAAGGAGGGCTCTAATGAAAAACTGTTTTTT

size: .
J: TRBJ1-5
V: TRBV10-3
D: .
CDR3: CAIMGREDQPQHF
DNA: TGTGCCATCATGGGTCGGGAGGATCAGCCCCAGCATTTT

size: .
J: TRBJ2-3
V: TRBV5-1
D: TRBD1
CDR3: CASSPTGDSPDTQYF
DNA: TGCGCCAGCAGCCCGACCGGGGACAGCCCAGATACGCAGTATTTT

size: .
J: TRBJ2-5
V: TRBV20-1
D: .
CDR3: CSARDESSALAQYF
DNA: TGCAGTGCTAGAGATGAGTCGTCCGCCCTGGCCCAGTACTTC

size: .
J: TRBJ2-1
V: TRBV30
D: .
CDR3: CAWSVLANNEQFF
DNA: TGTGCCTGGAGTGTACTAGCCAACAATGAGCAGTTCTTC

size: .
J: TRBJ2-4
V: TRBV5-1
D: TRBD2
CDR3: CASSLQAGADIQYF
DNA: TGCGCCAGCAGCTTGCAAGCGGGGGCGGACATTCAGTACTTC

size: .
J: TRBJ2-7
V: TRBV12-3/TRBV12-4
D: .
CDR3: CASSFRGAGEQYF
DNA: TGTGCCAGCAGTTTCCGGGGGGCTGGTGAGCAGTACTTC

size: once
J: TRBJ2-1
V: TRBV7-2
D: .
CDR3: CASSPLTGIPYNEQFF
DNA: TGTGCCAGCAGCCCCCTAACAGGGATCCCCTACAATGAGCAGTTCTTC

size: .
J: TRBJ2-1
V: TRBV29-1
D: .
CDR3: CSVGSNEQFF
DNA: TGCAGCGTTGGAAGCAATGAGCAGTTCTTC

size: .
J: TRBJ2-1
V: TRBV5-1
D: TRBD1
CDR3: CASSYGQGAYNEQFF
DNA: TGCGCCAGCAGCTACGGACAGGGGGCCTACAATGAGCAGTTCTTC

size: .
J: TRBJ2-5
V: TRBV5-1
D: .
CDR3: CASSFRGWEETQYF
DNA: TGCGCCAGCAGCTTTCGGGGTTGGGAAGAGACCCAGTACTTC

size: .
J: TRBJ1-5
V: TRBV12-3/TRBV12-4
D: TRBD1
CDR3: CASSLVGSGQLYSNQPQHF
DNA: TGTGCCAGCAGTTTAGTGGGATCGGGACAGCTCTATAGCAATCAGCCCCAGCATTTT

size: few
J: TRBJ2-7
V: TRBV20-1
D: .
CDR3: CSASNRVGSYEQYF
DNA: TGCAGTGCTAGTAACAGGGTCGGCTCCTACGAGCAGTACTTC

size: .
J: TRBJ2-1
V: TRBV25-1
D: TRBD2
CDR3: CASSEYPGGRNRYNEQFF
DNA: TGTGCCAGCAGTGAATATCCGGGGGGGAGGAATCGGTACAATGAGCAGTTCTTC

size: .
J: TRBJ1-5
V: TRBV6-6
D: .
CDR3: CASDSGAPQPQHF
DNA: TGTGCCAGCGATTCAGGGGCTCCTCAGCCCCAGCATTTT

size: .
J: TRBJ1-3
V: TRBV29-1
D: .
CDR3: CSVVVRGSGNTIYF
DNA: TGCAGCGTTGTAGTTCGAGGGAGTGGAAACACCATATATTTT

size: .
J: TRBJ2-2
V: TRBV6-6
D: .
CDR3: CASTRELFF
DNA: TGTGCCAGCACACGCGAGCTGTTTTTT

size: .
J: TRBJ2-7
V: TRBV5-1
D: TRBD2
CDR3: CASSLDLAASYEQYF
DNA: TGCGCCAGCAGCTTGGACCTAGCGGCCTCCTACGAGCAGTACTTC

size: .
J: TRBJ1-5
V: TRBV7-2
D: TRBD1
CDR3: CATKQGANNQPQHF
DNA: TGTGCCACTAAACAGGGGGCCAACAATCAGCCCCAGCATTTT

size: .
J: TRBJ1-1
V: TRBV7-2
D: .
CDR3: CASSFLGKNTEAFF
DNA: TGTGCCAGCAGCTTTCTAGGGAAGAACACTGAAGCTTTCTTT

size: .
J: TRBJ2-3
V: TRBV24-1
D: TRBD1
CDR3: CATSDPGGRSTDTQYF
DNA: TGTGCCACCAGTGATCCAGGGGGCAGAAGCACAGATACGCAGTATTTT

size: once
J: TRBJ2-7
V: TRBV7-2
D: TRBD1
CDR3: CASSPGTVGEQYF
DNA: TGTGCCAGCAGCCCGGGGACAGTGGGCGAGCAGTACTTC

size: .
J: TRBJ2-5
V: TRBV11-2
D: TRBD2
CDR3: CASSLIGSGTPTQYF
DNA: TGTGCCAGCAGCTTAATAGGTAGCGGGACCCCGACCCAGTACTTC

size: .
J: TRBJ2-1
V: TRBV20-1
D: TRBD1
CDR3: CRLQGAGNNEQFF
DNA: TGCAGGTTACAGGGGGCGGGCAACAATGAGCAGTTCTTC

size: .
J: TRBJ2-2
V: TRBV30
D: TRBD2
CDR3: CAWSSLGGEAGELFF
DNA: TGTGCCTGGAGTTCCTTGGGAGGGGAGGCCGGGGAGCTGTTTTTT

size: .
J: TRBJ2-3
V: TRBV2
D: .
CDR3: CATTQDSTDTQYF
DNA: TGTGCCACCACCCAAGATAGCACAGATACGCAGTATTTT

size: .
J: TRBJ2-3
V: TRBV6-5
D: .
CDR3: CASSSPGADTQYF
DNA: TGTGCCAGCAGTTCCCCCGGGGCCGATACGCAGTATTTT

size: .
J: TRBJ1-4
V: TRBV7-6
D: .
CDR3: CASSLAREWNEKLFF
DNA: TGTGCCAGCAGCCTCGCGAGGGAATGGAATGAAAAACTGTTTTTT

size: .
J: TRBJ2-5
V: TRBV6-2/TRBV6-3
D: .
CDR3: CASSYRGTLSETQYF
DNA: TGTGCCAGCAGTTACCGCGGTACCCTCTCGGAGACCCAGTACTTC

size: .
J: TRBJ1-1
V: TRBV9
D: .
CDR3: CASSVVQPNTEAFF
DNA: TGTGCCAGCAGCGTAGTACAGCCTAACACTGAAGCTTTCTTT

size: .
J: TRBJ1-3
V: TRBV2
D: TRBD1
CDR3: CASSPGQNSGNTIYF
DNA: TGTGCCAGCAGTCCGGGACAGAACTCTGGAAACACCATATATTTT

size: .
J: TRBJ2-7
V: TRBV18
D: .
CDR3: CASSPPGNYEQYF
DNA: TGTGCCAGCTCACCGCCAGGGAATTACGAGCAGTACTTC

size: .
J: TRBJ1-5
V: TRBV5-1
D: .
CDR3: CASAPTGVNQPQHF
DNA: TGCGCCAGCGCCCCAACGGGAGTGAATCAGCCCCAGCATTTT

size: .
J: TRBJ2-7
V: TRBV7-8
D: .
CDR3: CASSLGRGSGREQYF
DNA: TGTGCCAGCAGCTTAGGTAGGGGGTCGGGGCGTGAGCAGTACTTC

size: .
J: TRBJ2-4
V: TRBV4-1
D: .
CDR3: CASSLGGVAKNIQYF
DNA: TGCGCCAGCAGCCTAGGGGGGGTTGCCAAAAACATTCAGTACTTC

size: once
J: TRBJ2-1
V: TRBV20-1
D: TRBD1
CDR3: CSSGDRQNEQFF
DNA: TGCAGCTCAGGGGACAGGCAAAATGAGCAGTTCTTC

size: .
J: TRBJ2-1
V: TRBV28
D: TRBD2
CDR3: CASSTGTSGSHEQFF
DNA: TGTGCCAGCAGTACCGGGACTAGCGGGAGCCATGAGCAGTTCTTC

size: .
J: TRBJ2-3
V: TRBV6-2/TRBV6-3
D: TRBD2
CDR3: CASRTLAGDTQYF
DNA: TGTGCCAGCAGGACCCTAGCGGGGGATACGCAGTATTTT

size: .
J: TRBJ1-2
V: TRBV7-9
D: TRBD1
CDR3: CASYSSGTEDYGYTF
DNA: TGTGCCAGCTACAGTTCTGGGACAGAGGACTATGGCTACACCTTC

size: .
J: TRBJ2-7
V: TRBV6-6
D: .
CDR3: CASSPAREQYF
DNA: TGTGCCAGCAGTCCCGCCCGGGAGCAGTACTTC

size: .
J: TRBJ2-7
V: TRBV2
D: .
CDR3: CASKPDSYEQYF
DNA: TGTGCCAGCAAACCAGACTCCTACGAGCAGTACTTC

size: .
J: TRBJ1-1
V: TRBV5-6
D: .
CDR3: CASSGGPNTEAFF
DNA: TGTGCCAGCAGCGGAGGTCCCAACACTGAAGCTTTCTTT

size: once
J: TRBJ1-4
V: TRBV7-2
D: TRBD1
CDR3: CASSGQGREKLFF
DNA: TGTGCCAGCAGCGGACAGGGGAGGGAAAAACTGTTTTTT

size: .
J: TRBJ1-4
V: TRBV7-9
D: TRBD1
CDR3: CASSSRGTGPEKLFF
DNA: TGTGCCAGCAGCTCGAGGGGGACAGGGCCTGAAAAACTGTTTTTT

size: .
J: TRBJ2-2
V: TRBV7-7
D: TRBD2
CDR3: CASSPGTSGMDTGELFF
DNA: TGTGCTAGCAGCCCGGGGACTAGCGGGATGGACACCGGGGAGCTGTTTTTT

size: .
J: TRBJ2-7
V: TRBV27
D: .
CDR3: CASSLVAGVYNYEQYF
DNA: TGTGCCAGCAGTTTAGTGGCAGGGGTCTACAATTACGAGCAGTACTTC

size: .
J: TRBJ2-4
V: TRBV20-1
D: .
CDR3: CSARDNLKNIQYF
DNA: TGCAGTGCTAGAGATAATCTCAAAAACATTCAGTACTTC